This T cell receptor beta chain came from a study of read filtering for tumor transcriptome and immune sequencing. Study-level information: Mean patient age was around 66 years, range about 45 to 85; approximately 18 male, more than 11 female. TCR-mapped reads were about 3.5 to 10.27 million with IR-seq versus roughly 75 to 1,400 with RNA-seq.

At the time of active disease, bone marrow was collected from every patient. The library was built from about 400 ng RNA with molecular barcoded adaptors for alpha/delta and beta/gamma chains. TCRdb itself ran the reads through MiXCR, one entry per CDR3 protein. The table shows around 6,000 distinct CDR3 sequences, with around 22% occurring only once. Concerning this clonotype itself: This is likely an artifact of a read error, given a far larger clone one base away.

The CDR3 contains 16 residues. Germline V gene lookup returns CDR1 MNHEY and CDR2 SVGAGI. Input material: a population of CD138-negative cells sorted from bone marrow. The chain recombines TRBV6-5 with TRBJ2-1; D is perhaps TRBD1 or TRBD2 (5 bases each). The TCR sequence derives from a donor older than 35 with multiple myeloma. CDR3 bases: TGTGCCAGCAGTTCCGGGTGGGGACGGCCCTACAGTGAGCAGTTCTTC. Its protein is CASSSGWGRPYSEQFF.